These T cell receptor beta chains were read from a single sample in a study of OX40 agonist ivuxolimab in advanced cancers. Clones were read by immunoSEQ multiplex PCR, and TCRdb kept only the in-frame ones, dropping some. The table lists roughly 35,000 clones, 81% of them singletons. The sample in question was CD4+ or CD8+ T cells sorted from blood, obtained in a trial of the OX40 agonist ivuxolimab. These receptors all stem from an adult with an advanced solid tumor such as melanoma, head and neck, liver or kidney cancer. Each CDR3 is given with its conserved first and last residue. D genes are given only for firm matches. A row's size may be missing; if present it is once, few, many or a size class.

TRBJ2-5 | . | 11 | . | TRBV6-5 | TGTGCCAGCAGTTACGGGGGGACCCAGTACTTC | CASSYGGTQYF
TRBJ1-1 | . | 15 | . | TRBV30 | TGTGCCTGGGACCTCGGCAATAGGGCTGGGTTGGAAGCTTTCTTT | CAWDLGNRAGLEAFF
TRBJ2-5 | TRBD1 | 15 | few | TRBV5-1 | TGCGCCAGCAGCTTGGTGGGACAGGGCGGCGAGACCCAGTACTTC | CASSLVGQGGETQYF
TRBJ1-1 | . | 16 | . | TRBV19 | TGTGCCAGTACCGGCACACACACAGGGAGAGGCACTGAAGCTTTCTTT | CASTGTHTGRGTEAFF
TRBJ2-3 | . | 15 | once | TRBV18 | TGTGCCAGCTCATCGGGGGGCTGGGTGACAGATACGCAGTATTTT | CASSSGGWVTDTQYF
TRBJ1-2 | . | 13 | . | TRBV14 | TGTGCCAGCAGCCAAGACTGGTACTATGGCTACACCTTC | CASSQDWYYGYTF
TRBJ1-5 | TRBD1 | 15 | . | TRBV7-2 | TGTGCCAGCAGCTTAGGGGACAGGTTTAATCAGCCCCAGCATTTT | CASSLGDRFNQPQHF
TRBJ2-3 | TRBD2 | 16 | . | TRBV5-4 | TGTGCCAGCAGCTTGGACGGGGGGGGAAGCACAGATACGCAGTATTTT | CASSLDGGGSTDTQYF
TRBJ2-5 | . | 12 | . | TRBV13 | TGTGCCAGCAGCTTAAGACGGGAGACCCAGTACTTC | CASSLRRETQYF
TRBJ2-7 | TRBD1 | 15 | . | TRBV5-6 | TGTGCCAGCAGCTTTAGGACAGGGATCTCCTACGAGCAGTACTTC | CASSFRTGISYEQYF
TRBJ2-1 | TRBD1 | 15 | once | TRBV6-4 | TGTGCCAGCAGTCCCGGGACAGGGCTCTTCAATGAGCAGTTCTTC | CASSPGTGLFNEQFF
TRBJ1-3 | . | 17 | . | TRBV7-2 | TGTGCCAGCAGCTTAGCGCGGGGCGGAGGGTCTGGAAACACCATATATTTT | CASSLARGGGSGNTIYF
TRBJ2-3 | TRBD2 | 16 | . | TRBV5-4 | TGTGCCAGCAGCTTCGTGGCGGGAGCCCGCACAGATACGCAGTATTTT | CASSFVAGARTDTQYF
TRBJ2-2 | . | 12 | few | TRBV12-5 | TGTGCTAGTGGCAGGAGGACCGGGGAGCTGTTTTTT | CASGRRTGELFF
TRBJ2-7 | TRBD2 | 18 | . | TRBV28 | TGTGCCAGCAGTTTCCTCTTGGGGGGAGCGGGGGGTCCCGGCGAGCAGTACTTC | CASSFLLGGAGGPGEQYF
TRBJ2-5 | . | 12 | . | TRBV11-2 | TGTGCCAGCAGCTTAGATTTTCAGACCCAGTACTTC | CASSLDFQTQYF
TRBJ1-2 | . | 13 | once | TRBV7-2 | TGTGCCAGCAGCTTAGCACGCGGCTATGGCTACACCTTC | CASSLARGYGYTF
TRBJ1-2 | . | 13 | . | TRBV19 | TGTGCCAGTAGCCGCCAGGGCTGGGGTGGCTACACCTTC | CASSRQGWGGYTF
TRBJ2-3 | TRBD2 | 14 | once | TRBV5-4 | TGTGCCAGCAGCTGGGGACTAGAAACAGATACGCAGTATTTT | CASSWGLETDTQYF
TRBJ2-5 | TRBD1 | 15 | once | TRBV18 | TGTGCCAGCTCACCGCTCCGGGACAGGATGGAGACCCAGTACTTC | CASSPLRDRMETQYF
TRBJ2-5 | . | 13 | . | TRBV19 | TGTGCCAGTAGTCGGGGGTCCCAAGAGACCCAGTACTTC | CASSRGSQETQYF
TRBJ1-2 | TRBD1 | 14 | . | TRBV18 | TGTGCCAGCTCACCACGGGACAGAGAGAATGGCTACACCTTC | CASSPRDRENGYTF
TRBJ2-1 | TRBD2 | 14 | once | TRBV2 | TGTGCCAGCAGTGAGGCTAGCGGGGTCTTTTCGTGGTTCTTC | CASSEASGVFSWFF
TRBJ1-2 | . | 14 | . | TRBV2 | TGTGCCAGCAGCGGCTGGCAGGGAGTCTATGGCTACACCTTC | CASSGWQGVYGYTF
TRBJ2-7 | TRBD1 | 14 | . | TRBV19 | TGTGCCAGTAGCCAATCGACAGGGAATGGCGAGCAGTACTTC | CASSQSTGNGEQYF
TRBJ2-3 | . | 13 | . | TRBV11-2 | TGTGCCAGCAGCCCCCCGAGAGAGGATACGCAGTATTTT | CASSPPREDTQYF
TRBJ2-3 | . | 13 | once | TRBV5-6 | TGTGCCAGCAGCCGAGGTTTCACAGATACGCAGTATTTT | CASSRGFTDTQYF
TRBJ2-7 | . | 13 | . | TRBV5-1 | TGCGCCAGCAGCGAACAGGTCTCCTACGAGCAGTACTTC | CASSEQVSYEQYF
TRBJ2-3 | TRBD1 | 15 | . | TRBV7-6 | TGTGCCAGCAGTCCACAGGGGATTGGGACAGATACGCAGTATTTT | CASSPQGIGTDTQYF
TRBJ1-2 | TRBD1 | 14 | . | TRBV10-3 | TGTGCCATCAGTAGTCAGGGGGCTAACTATGGCTACACCTTC | CAISSQGANYGYTF